This T cell receptor beta chain was sequenced during a study of cytomegalovirus exposure and HLA in healthy donors. Per germline, CDR1 LNHDA and CDR2 SQIVND (reference sequence). Unmatched junction bases numbered 7, after V lost 4 bases and J lost 8 bases. This CDR3 is built from 13 residues. 13 Jbeta primers and 60 Vbeta primers were used for the PCR. TCRdb's copy holds only in-frame clones and misses some; the assay was immunoSEQ multiplex PCR. The sample has about 83,000 clones, under 80% seen once. Study results and limitations: Confirmation was obtained in vitro that a few CMV-associated chains are specific for CMV antigens. Serostatus for CMV was the only available immune exposure information.

In regard to this clone: What it binds is unknown.

The receptor comes from a man younger than 35 in good health and CMV-seropositive. The chain is built from TRBV19 and TRBJ1-1; TRBD1 aligns across 7 bases. The sequenced sample was PBMCs. The CDR3 loop reads CASSTGTVQEAFF. The CDR3 coding sequence is TGTGCCAGTAGTACGGGGACAGTTCAAGAAGCTTTCTTT.